These 21 T cell receptor beta chains were all obtained from the same sample, sequenced in a study of cytotoxic CD8 clonotypes in ibrutinib-treated CLL. Method: immunoSEQ multiplex PCR; TCRdb's copy keeps in-frame clones and lacks some. This table holds about 160,000 clones, approximately 84% found once. This material consisted of PBMCs, taken after 24 months of ibrutinib treatment. The receptors come from a human donor with chronic lymphocytic leukemia.

The V gene is TRBV30, the J gene TRBJ2-2; D is undetermined. The CDR3 contains 12 residues. Germline V gene sequence: CDR1 GTSNPN, CDR2 SVGIG (reference sequence). V lost 0 bases to trimming and J lost 7 bases, with 6 bases between them. CDR3 bases: TGTGCCTGGAGTGTGGTATTCGGGGAGCTGTTTTTT. Translation gives CAWSVVFGELFF.

The chain joins TRBV5-1 to TRBJ2-7, with 8 bases lining up with TRBD1. The CDR3 sequence is 15 residues long. V was pared by 3 bases and J by 4 bases, with 9 bases of the junction left unmatched. Germline loops: CDR1 SGHRS, CDR2 YFSETQ. The CDR3 loop is CASSSRPGQEYEQYF. CDR3 coding DNA: TGCGCCAGCAGCTCGCGCCCGGGACAGGAGTACGAGCAGTACTTC.

This rearrangement joins TRBV15 to TRBJ2-7; TRBD1 aligns across 7 bases. The trim removed 6 bases at V and 3 bases at J, leaving 5 bases unmatched. In germline, CDR1 is LNHNV, CDR2 YYDKDF (reference sequence). The CDR3 consists of 13 residues. The CDR3 region has the DNA TGTGCCACCAGGGACAGGAATCTCTACGAGCAGTACTTC. Amino acid sequence: CATRDRNLYEQYF.

The rearrangement joins TRBV6-5 to TRBJ1-2, with D possibly matching TRBD1 (6 bases). Trimming stripped 4 bases from V and 8 bases from J, with 17 bases between. Germline V gene data show CDR1 as MNHEY and CDR2 as SVGAGI. This CDR3 is built from 14 residues. The CDR3 region is CASSSSGGARGYTF. As DNA, the CDR3 is TGTGCCAGCAGTTCCAGCGGGGGGGCCAGGGGCTACACCTTC.

In the case of this clone: Relative to the germline gene, one junction end is altered; a read error may explain this. CDR3 sequence: CAWGGAKEKLFF. CDR3 bases: TGTGCCTGGGGGGGAGCTAAAGAAAAACTGTTTTTT. This rearrangement joins TRBV30 to TRBJ1-4; a weak D match, TRBD1 (5 bases). This CDR3 has 12 amino acids. Germline loops: CDR1 GTSNPN, CDR2 SVGIG (reference sequence).

The rearrangement uses TRBV7-3 and TRBJ2-1; D is unclear. This CDR3 comprises 15 residues. Germline V lookup: CDR1 SGHTA, CDR2 FQGTGA. V lost 3 bases, J lost 0 bases, and 9 bases lay in between. DNA for the CDR3: TGTGCCAGCAGCTTGGGCCTGGGCTCCTACAATGAGCAGTTCTTC. Translation: CASSLGLGSYNEQFF.

The CDR3 coding sequence is TGTGCCAGCAGCTTAAGTGGCGGGACTGGGGCCAACGTCCTGACTTTC. Its translation is CASSLSGGTGANVLTF. The chain has TRBV7-2 and TRBJ2-6; the D gene is possibly TRBD2 (6 bases). This CDR3 is built from 16 residues. V was trimmed by 2 bases and J by 2 bases, leaving 10 bases between them. Per germline, CDR1 SGHTA and CDR2 FQGNSA.

Only one count was recorded for this clone. CDR3 region: CSVESTRRELGGYTF. CDR3 nucleotide sequence: TGCAGCGTTGAATCAACCAGGAGGGAATTGGGAGGCTACACCTTC. The chain carries TRBV29-1 and TRBJ1-2, with unresolved D. CDR1 SQVTM and CDR2 ANQGSEA come from the germline V gene. V was shortened by 2 bases and J by 8 bases, with 21 bases between the two germline ends. The CDR3 spans 15 residues. Variable domain in full (rest from reference TRBV29-1 and TRBJ1-2): SAVISQKPSRDICQRGTSLTIQCQVDSQVTMMFWYRQQPGQSLTLIATANQGSEATYESGFVIDKFPISRPNLTFSTLTVSNMSPEDSSIYLCSVESTRRELGGYTFGSGTRLTVV.

The V gene is TRBV4-2, the J gene TRBJ2-1; D is ambiguous. V was clipped by 0 bases and J by 0 bases, with 12 bases between them. This CDR3 has 17 residues. Germline CDR1 LGHNA, CDR2 YNFKEQ. The CDR3 DNA follows: TGTGCCAGCAGCCAAGAGCGAGCTGCGAGCTCCTACAATGAGCAGTTCTTC. It encodes CASSQERAASSYNEQFF.

The table lists this clone with a count of one. The chain couples TRBV14 to TRBJ1-5; 9 bases align to TRBD1. The junction had 8 bases not matched to a gene; V was cut back by 4 bases and J by 7 bases. Germline values: CDR1 SGHDN, CDR2 FVKESK. This CDR3 contains 15 residues. CDR3 sequence reads: CASSLDRGEWQPQHF. CDR3 in DNA: TGTGCCAGCAGCCTGGACAGGGGAGAGTGGCAGCCCCAGCATTTT.

The chain recombines TRBV18 with TRBJ2-5; D call uncertain. Trimming removed 7 bases at V and 3 bases at J, with 9 bases between. The germline CDR1 and CDR2 sequences are KGHSH and LQKENI. The CDR3 is made up of 12 amino acids. The DNA of the CDR3 is TGTGCCAGCTTCCGGGTAGAAGAGACCCAGTACTTC. It codes for CASFRVEETQYF.

This clone has just a few counts. As DNA, the CDR3 is TGTGCCATCAGTGAGTCGGGAGGTGATGGTTCACCCCTCCACTTT. It yields the protein CAISESGGDGSPLHF. J is TRBJ1-6 and V is TRBV10-3; D is unclear. Germline values: CDR1 ENHRY, CDR2 SYGVKD. The CDR3 runs to 15 residues. Trimming took off 0 bases at V and 9 bases at J, with 12 bases between the two ends.

The gene calls are TRBV13 and TRBJ2-2, with D possibly being TRBD1 (6 bases). V lost 6 bases and J 1 base, leaving 6 bases between the germline ends. Germline CDR1 is PRHDT and CDR2 is FYEKMQ (reference sequence). The CDR3 consists of 13 residues. The DNA of the CDR3 is TGTGCCAGCAGAGGGGGGAACACCGGGGAGCTGTTTTTT. Amino acid sequence: CASRGGNTGELFF.

The chain couples TRBV5-6 to TRBJ1-2; 9 bases map to TRBD1. V lost 2 bases to trimming and J lost 8 bases; unmatched junction nucleotides: 4. Germline CDR1 is SGHDT and CDR2 is YYEEEE. CDR3 length: 13 residues. The CDR3 spells CASSFDRGIGYTF. The DNA of the CDR3 is TGTGCCAGCAGCTTTGACAGGGGGATCGGCTACACCTTC.

The chain recombines TRBV7-3 with TRBJ1-1, with TRBD1 identical over 11 bases. CDR1 and CDR2 from the germline V gene are SGHTA and FQGTGA. The CDR3 contains 15 residues. The junction had 4 bases not matched to a gene; V was cut back by 5 bases and J by 2 bases. The CDR3 region has the DNA TGTGCCAGCAGCCCCGGGACAGGGGGAAACACTGAAGCTTTCTTT. Protein product: CASSPGTGGNTEAFF.

The chain carries TRBV9 and TRBJ1-1; D is possibly TRBD1 (5 bases). The CDR3 has 15 amino acids. V was cut by 0 bases and J by 2 bases, with 11 bases left in between. The germline V gene has CDR1 SGDLS and CDR2 YYNGEE. CDR3 residues: CASSVGGTVNTEAFF. CDR3 sequence (DNA): TGTGCCAGCAGCGTAGGGGGGACGGTTAACACTGAAGCTTTCTTT.

Remarks on this clone: Germline is not matched at one junction end, which may reflect a read error. V usage is TRBV6-5 and J usage is TRBJ2-7, with 9 bases fitting TRBD1. The CDR3 has 14 amino acids. CDR1 is MNHEY, CDR2 SVGAGI, per germline. In DNA form, the CDR3 reads TGTGCCGGCAGTTGGGGACAGGGTCCCTACGAGCAGTACTTC. Protein product: CAGSWGQGPYEQYF.

The chain is built from TRBV5-1 and TRBJ2-5, with a tentative D call TRBD1 (6 bases). CDR1 is SGHRS and CDR2 is YFSETQ in the germline V gene. The CDR3 length is 14 residues. Trimming removed 2 bases at V and 5 bases at J, with 13 bases between. CDR3 sequence (DNA): TGCGCCAGCAGCTTAGCCCATGGGGGCGAGACCCAGTACTTC. This encodes CASSLAHGGETQYF.

The chain is built from TRBV5-4 and TRBJ2-7; 9 bases agree with TRBD1. V shed 0 bases, J shed 3 bases, and the junction held 4 bases outside the gene matches. This CDR3 is 15 amino acids long. Per germline, CDR1 SGHNT and CDR2 YYREEE (reference sequence). The CDR3: CASSLAGGQGYEQYF. The CDR3 DNA reads TGTGCCAGCAGCTTGGCTGGGGGACAGGGCTACGAGCAGTACTTC. Combining the CDR3 with reference TRBV5-4 and TRBJ2-7 gives the whole variable domain ETGVTQSPTHLIKTRGQQVTLRCSSQSGHNTVSWYQQALGQGPQFIFQYYREEENGRGNFPPRFSGLQFPNYSSELNVNALELDDSALYLCASSLAGGQGYEQYFGPGTRLTVT.

This sequence joins TRBV11-3 and TRBJ2-5, with D perhaps assigned TRBD1 or TRBD2 (6 bases each). The germline V gene encodes CDR1 SGHNT and CDR2 YENEEA. There are 14 residues in the CDR3. V was pared by 5 bases and J by 4 bases, with 14 bases between. The CDR3 bases are TGTGCCAGCAGCACCCGGGGGCCCATAGAGACCCAGTACTTC. Translation: CASSTRGPIETQYF. Full variable domain (rest looked up from reference TRBV11-3 and TRBJ2-5): EAGVVQSPRYKIIEKKQPVAFWCNPISGHNTLYWYLQNLGQGPELLIRYENEEAVDDSQLPKDRFSAERLKGVDSTLKIQPAELGDSAVYLCASSTRGPIETQYFGPGTRLLVL.

This clone has just one count. The chain links TRBV5-4 to TRBJ2-5; D may be TRBD1 (5 bases). V lost 2 bases and J lost 4, with 15 bases in between. Germline lookup yields CDR1 SGHNT and CDR2 YYREEE (reference sequence). This CDR3 is built from 15 residues. The CDR3 region has the DNA TGTGCCAGCAGCTTCCCCACAGGCCGAGGAGAGACCCAGTACTTC. This gives the protein CASSFPTGRGETQYF.